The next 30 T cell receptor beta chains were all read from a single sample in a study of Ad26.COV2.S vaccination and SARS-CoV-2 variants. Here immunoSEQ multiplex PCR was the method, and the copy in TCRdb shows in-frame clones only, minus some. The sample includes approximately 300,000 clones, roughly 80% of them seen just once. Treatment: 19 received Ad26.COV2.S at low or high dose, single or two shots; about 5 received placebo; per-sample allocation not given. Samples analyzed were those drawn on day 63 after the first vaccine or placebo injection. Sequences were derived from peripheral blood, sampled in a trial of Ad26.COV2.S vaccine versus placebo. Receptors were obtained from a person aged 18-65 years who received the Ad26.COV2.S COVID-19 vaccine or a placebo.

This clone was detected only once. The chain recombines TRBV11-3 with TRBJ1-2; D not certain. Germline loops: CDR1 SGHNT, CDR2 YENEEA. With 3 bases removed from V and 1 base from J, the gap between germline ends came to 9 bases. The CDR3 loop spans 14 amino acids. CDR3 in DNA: TGTGCCAGCAGCTTCCAGGAGAATAACTATGGCTACACCTTC. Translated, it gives CASSFQENNYGYTF. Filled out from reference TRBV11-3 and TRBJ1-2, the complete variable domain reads EAGVVQSPRYKIIEKKQPVAFWCNPISGHNTLYWYLQNLGQGPELLIRYENEEAVDDSQLPKDRFSAERLKGVDSTLKIQPAELGDSAVYLCASSFQENNYGYTFGSGTRLTVV.

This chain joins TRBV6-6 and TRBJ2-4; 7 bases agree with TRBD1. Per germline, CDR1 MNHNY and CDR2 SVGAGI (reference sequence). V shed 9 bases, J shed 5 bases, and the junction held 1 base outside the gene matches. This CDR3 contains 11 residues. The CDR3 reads CASGQENIQYF. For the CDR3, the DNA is TGTGCCAGTGGACAGGAAAACATTCAGTACTTC.

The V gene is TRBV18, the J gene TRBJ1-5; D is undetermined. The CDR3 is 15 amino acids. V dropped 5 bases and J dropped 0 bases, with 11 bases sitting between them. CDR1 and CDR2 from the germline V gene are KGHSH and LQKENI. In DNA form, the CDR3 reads TGTGCCAGCTCAGACCTTAGCTCTAGCAATCAGCCCCAGCATTTT. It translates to CASSDLSSSNQPQHF.

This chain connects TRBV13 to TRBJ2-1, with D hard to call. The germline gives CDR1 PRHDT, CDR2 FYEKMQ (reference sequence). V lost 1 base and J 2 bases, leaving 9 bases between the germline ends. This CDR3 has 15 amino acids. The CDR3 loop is CASSLAGHTYNEQFF. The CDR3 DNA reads TGTGCCAGCAGCTTAGCCGGGCACACCTACAATGAGCAGTTCTTC. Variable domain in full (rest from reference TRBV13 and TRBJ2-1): AAGVIQSPRHLIKEKRETATLKCYPIPRHDTVYWYQQGPGQDPQFLISFYEKMQSDKGSIPDRFSAQQFSDYHSELNMSSLELGDSALYFCASSLAGHTYNEQFFGPGTRLTVL.

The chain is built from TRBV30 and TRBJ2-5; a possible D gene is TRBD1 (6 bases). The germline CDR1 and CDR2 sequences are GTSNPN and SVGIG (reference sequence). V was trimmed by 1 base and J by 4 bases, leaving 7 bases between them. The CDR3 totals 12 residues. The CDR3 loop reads CAWSARGETQYF. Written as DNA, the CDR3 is TGTGCCTGGAGTGCCAGGGGAGAGACCCAGTACTTC.

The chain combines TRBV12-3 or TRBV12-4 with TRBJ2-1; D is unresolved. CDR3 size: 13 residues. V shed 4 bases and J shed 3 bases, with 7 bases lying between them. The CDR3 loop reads CASSYRSYNEQFF. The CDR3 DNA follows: TGTGCCAGCAGTTATAGGAGCTACAATGAGCAGTTCTTC.

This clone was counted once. CDR3 nucleotide sequence: TGTGCCAGCAGCTTGGGCAGGAGCTCCTACGAGCAGTACTTC. It codes for CASSLGRSSYEQYF. The V and J genes are TRBV5-5 and TRBJ2-7; no clear D. Germline assignment: CDR1 SGHKS and CDR2 YYEKEE (reference sequence). V lost 0 bases and J lost 0, with 7 bases in between. The CDR3 is 14 amino acids.

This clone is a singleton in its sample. The CDR3 DNA sequence: TGTGCCAGCAGCTTGGGAGGGTCCGATGGCTACACCTTC. It codes for CASSLGGSDGYTF. The chain links TRBV5-4 to TRBJ1-2; D unclear. Germline CDR1 is SGHNT and CDR2 is YYREEE (reference sequence). The CDR3 loop spans 13 amino acids. V lost 0 bases to trimming and J lost 6 bases, with 9 bases between them.

In nucleotides, the CDR3 is TGCGCCAGCAGCCAGGGACAGGGGGAGGCTATGAACACTGAAGCTTTCTTT. Its translation: CASSQGQGEAMNTEAFF. V usage is TRBV4-1 and J usage is TRBJ1-1; 11 bases agree with TRBD1. V shed 3 bases and J 0 bases; nucleotides not matched to a gene: 6. The CDR3 has 17 amino acids. Germline CDR1 is MGHRA and CDR2 is YSYEKL.

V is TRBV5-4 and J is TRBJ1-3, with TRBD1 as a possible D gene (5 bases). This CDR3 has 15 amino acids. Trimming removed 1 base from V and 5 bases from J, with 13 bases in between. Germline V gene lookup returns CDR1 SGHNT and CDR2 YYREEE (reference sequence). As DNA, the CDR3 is TGTGCCAGCAGCTTGTCCCCAGGGAGTCGAAACACCATATATTTT. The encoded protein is CASSLSPGSRNTIYF.

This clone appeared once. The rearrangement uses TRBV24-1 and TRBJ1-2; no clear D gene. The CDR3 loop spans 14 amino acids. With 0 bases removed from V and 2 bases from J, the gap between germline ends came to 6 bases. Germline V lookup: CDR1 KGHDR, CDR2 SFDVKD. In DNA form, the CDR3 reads TGTGCCACCAGTGATTTGGGCAGGAACTATGGCTACACCTTC. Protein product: CATSDLGRNYGYTF.

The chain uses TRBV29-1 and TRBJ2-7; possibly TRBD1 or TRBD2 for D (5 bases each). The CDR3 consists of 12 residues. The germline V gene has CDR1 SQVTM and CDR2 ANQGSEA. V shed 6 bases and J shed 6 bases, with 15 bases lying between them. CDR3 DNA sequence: TGCAGCGTGGGGGAAGCTGGGAGCGAGCAGTACTTC. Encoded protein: CSVGEAGSEQYF.

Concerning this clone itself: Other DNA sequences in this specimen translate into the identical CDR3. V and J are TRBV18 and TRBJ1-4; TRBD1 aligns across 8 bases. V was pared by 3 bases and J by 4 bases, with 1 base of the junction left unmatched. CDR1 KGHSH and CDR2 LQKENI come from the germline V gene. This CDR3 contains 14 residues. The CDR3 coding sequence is TGTGCCAGCTCACCGGACAGGGATAATGAAAAACTGTTTTTT. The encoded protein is CASSPDRDNEKLFF.

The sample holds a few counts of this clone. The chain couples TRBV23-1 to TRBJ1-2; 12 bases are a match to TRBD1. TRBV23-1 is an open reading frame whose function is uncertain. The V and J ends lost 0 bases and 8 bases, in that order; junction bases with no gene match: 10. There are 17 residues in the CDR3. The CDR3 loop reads CASSQSRDRGPVEGYTF. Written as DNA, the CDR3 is TGCGCCAGCAGTCAATCGCGGGACAGGGGGCCGGTGGAGGGCTACACCTTC.

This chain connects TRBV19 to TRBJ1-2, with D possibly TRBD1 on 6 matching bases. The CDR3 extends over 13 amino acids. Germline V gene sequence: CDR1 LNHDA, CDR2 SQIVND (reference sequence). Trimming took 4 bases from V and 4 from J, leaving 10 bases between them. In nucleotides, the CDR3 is TGTGCCAGTAGTACCAGGGGAACCTATGGCTACACCTTC. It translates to CASSTRGTYGYTF. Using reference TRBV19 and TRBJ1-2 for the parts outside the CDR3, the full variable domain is DGGITQSPKYLFRKEGQNVTLSCEQNLNHDAMYWYRQDPGQGLRLIYYSQIVNDFQKGDIAEGYSVSREKKESFPLTVTSAQKNPTAFYLCASSTRGTYGYTFGSGTRLTVV.

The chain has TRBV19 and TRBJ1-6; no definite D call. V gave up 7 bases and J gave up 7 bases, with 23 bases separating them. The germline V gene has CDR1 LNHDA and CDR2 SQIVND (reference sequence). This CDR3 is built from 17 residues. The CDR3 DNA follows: TGTGCCAGTACCCTAAATGCGGGCGGACTGATAAATTCACCCCTCCACTTT. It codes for CASTLNAGGLINSPLHF.

The CDR3, as DNA: TGTGCCAGCAGCCAAGACCCCTTACGAGCTTTCTTT. Amino acid sequence: CASSQDPLRAFF. The J gene is TRBJ1-1, the V gene TRBV3-1 (or the pseudogene TRBV3-2); D unresolved. This CDR3 comprises 12 residues. V lost 0 bases to trimming and J lost 10 bases, with 9 bases between them. Per the germline V gene, CDR1 is LGHDT and CDR2 is YNNKEL (reference sequence).

CDR3 sequence (DNA): TGTGCCTGGAGTGCGAGCGGGGGGGCCACAGATACGCAGTATTTT. It specifies CAWSASGGATDTQYF. The genes are TRBV30 and TRBJ2-3; 10 bases align to TRBD2. The V gene end was trimmed by 1 base and the J gene end by 2 bases; junction bases not matched to a gene: 3. The CDR3 loop spans 15 amino acids. Germline V gives CDR1 GTSNPN, CDR2 SVGIG (reference sequence).

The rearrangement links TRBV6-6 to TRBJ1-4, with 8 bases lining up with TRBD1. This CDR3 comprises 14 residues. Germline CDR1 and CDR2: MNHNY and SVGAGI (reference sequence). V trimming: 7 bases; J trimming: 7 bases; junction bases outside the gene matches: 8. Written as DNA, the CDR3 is TGTGCCAGCAATGGACAGGGCTTGAGTGAAAAACTGTTTTTT. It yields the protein CASNGQGLSEKLFF.

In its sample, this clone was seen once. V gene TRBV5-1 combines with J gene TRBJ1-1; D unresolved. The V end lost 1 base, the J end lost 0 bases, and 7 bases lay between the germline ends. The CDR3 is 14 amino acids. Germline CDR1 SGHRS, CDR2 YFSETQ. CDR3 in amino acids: CASSLLEVNTEAFF. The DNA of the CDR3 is TGCGCCAGCAGCTTGTTAGAGGTGAACACTGAAGCTTTCTTT.

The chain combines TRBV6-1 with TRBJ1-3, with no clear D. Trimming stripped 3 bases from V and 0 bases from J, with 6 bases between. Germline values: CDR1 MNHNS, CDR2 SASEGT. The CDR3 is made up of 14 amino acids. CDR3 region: CASSEHRSGNTIYF. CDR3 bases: TGTGCCAGCAGTGAGCACCGCTCTGGAAACACCATATATTTT.

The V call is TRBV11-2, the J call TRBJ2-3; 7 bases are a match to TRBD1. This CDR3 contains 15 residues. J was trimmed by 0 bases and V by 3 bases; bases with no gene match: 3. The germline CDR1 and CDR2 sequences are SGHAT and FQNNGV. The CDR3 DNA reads TGTGCCAGCAGCTTGGACAGGTACAGCACAGATACGCAGTATTTT. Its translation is CASSLDRYSTDTQYF.

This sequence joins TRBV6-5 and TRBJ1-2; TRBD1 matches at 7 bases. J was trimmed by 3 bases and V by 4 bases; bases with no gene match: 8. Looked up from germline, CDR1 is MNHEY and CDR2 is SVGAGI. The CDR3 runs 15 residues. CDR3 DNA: TGTGCCAGCAGTTCCCCGACAGGGCGGGACTATGGCTACACCTTC. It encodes CASSSPTGRDYGYTF.

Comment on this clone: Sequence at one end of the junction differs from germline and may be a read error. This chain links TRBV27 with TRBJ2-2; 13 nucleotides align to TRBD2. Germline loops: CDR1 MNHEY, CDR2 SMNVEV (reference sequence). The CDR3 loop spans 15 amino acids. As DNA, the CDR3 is TGTGCCAGCACTTTACTAGCGGGGGGGATCGGGGAGCTGTTTTTT. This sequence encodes CASTLLAGGIGELFF.

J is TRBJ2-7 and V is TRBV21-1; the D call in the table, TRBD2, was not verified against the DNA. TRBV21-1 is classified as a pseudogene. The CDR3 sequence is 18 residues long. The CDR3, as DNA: TGTGCCAGCAGCAAAGATCGGGAGGTAGCCATTCTCTCCTACGAGCAGTACTTC. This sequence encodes CASSKDREVAILSYEQYF.

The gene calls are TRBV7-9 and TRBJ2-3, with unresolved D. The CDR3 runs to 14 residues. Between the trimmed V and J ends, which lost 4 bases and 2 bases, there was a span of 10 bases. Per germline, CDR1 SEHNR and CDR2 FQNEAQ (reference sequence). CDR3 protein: CASSSRLITDTQYF. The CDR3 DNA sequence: TGTGCCAGCAGCTCCCGACTCATCACAGATACGCAGTATTTT.

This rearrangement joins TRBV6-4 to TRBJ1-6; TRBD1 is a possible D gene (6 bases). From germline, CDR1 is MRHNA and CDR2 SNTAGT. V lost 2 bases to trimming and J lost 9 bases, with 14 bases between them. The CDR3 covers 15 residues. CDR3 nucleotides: TGTGCCAGCAGTGACACCGGGACAAGCTCTTCACCCCTCCACTTT. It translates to CASSDTGTSSSPLHF.

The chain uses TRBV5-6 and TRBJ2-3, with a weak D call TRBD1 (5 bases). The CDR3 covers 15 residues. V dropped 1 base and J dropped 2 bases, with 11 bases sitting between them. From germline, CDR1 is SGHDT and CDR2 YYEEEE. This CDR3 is CASSLLQGSTDTQYF. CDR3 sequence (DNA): TGTGCCAGCAGCTTGTTGCAGGGTTCCACAGATACGCAGTATTTT.

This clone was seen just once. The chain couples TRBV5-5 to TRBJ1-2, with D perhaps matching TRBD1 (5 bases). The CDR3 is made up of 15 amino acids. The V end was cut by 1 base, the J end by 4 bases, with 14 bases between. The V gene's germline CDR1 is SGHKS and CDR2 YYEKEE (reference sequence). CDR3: CASSLFRDFVYGYTF. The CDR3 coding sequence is TGTGCCAGCAGCTTGTTCAGGGACTTCGTCTATGGCTACACCTTC.

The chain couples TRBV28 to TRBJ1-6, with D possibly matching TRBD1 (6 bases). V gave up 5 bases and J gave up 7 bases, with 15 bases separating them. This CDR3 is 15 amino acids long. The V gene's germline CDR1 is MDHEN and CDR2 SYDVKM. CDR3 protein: CASSLNRAFNSPLHF. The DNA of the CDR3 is TGTGCCAGCAGTCTTAACAGGGCTTTCAATTCACCCCTCCACTTT.